The rows below give T cell receptor beta chains drawn from one sample of a study of T cells in Graves' hyperthyroidism and ophthalmopathy. One entry per CDR3 protein results from TCRdb running MiXCR on the multiplex PCR reads. The sample lists 620,000 or so distinct CDR3 sequences; around 13% were seen once. Sequencing was done on a sample of blood. The receptors here all came from a woman between 50 and 59 years old with Graves' ophthalmopathy. Each CDR3 is given with its conserved first and last residue. The D gene is left open where the match is weak. Clone size is stated in some rows and not others, as once, few, many or a class when expanded.

cdr3_length: 14
j_call: TRBJ1-6
d_call: NA
v_call: TRBV5-1
clone_size: many
cdr3_aa: CASSYRDGNSPLHF
cdr3_nt: TGCGCCAGCAGCTACCGGGACGGTAATTCACCCCTCCACTTT

cdr3_length: 16
j_call: TRBJ2-1
d_call: TRBD1
v_call: TRBV5-1
clone_size: few
cdr3_aa: CASSRTGTGAYNEQFF
cdr3_nt: TGCGCCAGCAGCAGGACCGGGACAGGGGCCTACAATGAGCAGTTCTTC

cdr3_length: 17
j_call: TRBJ2-6
d_call: TRBD1
v_call: TRBV28
clone_size: many
cdr3_aa: CASSPRQGAGGANVLTF
cdr3_nt: TGTGCCAGCAGTCCACGACAGGGGGCAGGAGGGGCCAACGTCCTGACTTTC

cdr3_length: 12
j_call: TRBJ2-7
d_call: NA
v_call: TRBV7-2
clone_size: many
cdr3_aa: CASSTGFYEQYF
cdr3_nt: TGTGCCAGCAGCACGGGGTTCTACGAGCAGTACTTC

cdr3_length: 14
j_call: TRBJ1-1
d_call: NA
v_call: TRBV30
clone_size: many
cdr3_aa: CAWRTRLKNTEAFF
cdr3_nt: TGTGCCTGGAGGACCCGGCTTAAGAACACTGAAGCTTTCTTT

cdr3_length: 12
j_call: TRBJ1-1
d_call: NA
v_call: TRBV20-1
clone_size: once
cdr3_aa: CSASRVLDEAFF
cdr3_nt: TGCAGTGCTAGTAGGGTATTGGATGAAGCTTTCTTT

cdr3_length: 14
j_call: TRBJ1-1
d_call: NA
v_call: TRBV6-6
clone_size: many
cdr3_aa: CASSYSGGRAEAFF
cdr3_nt: TGTGCCAGCAGTTACTCCGGGGGAAGGGCTGAAGCTTTCTTT

cdr3_length: 16
j_call: TRBJ1-1
d_call: TRBD1
v_call: TRBV6-1
clone_size: NA
cdr3_aa: CASRDRGKWLNTEAFF
cdr3_nt: TGTGCCAGCAGAGACAGGGGTAAGTGGCTGAACACTGAAGCTTTCTTT

cdr3_length: 16
j_call: TRBJ2-1
d_call: NA
v_call: TRBV7-2
clone_size: NA
cdr3_aa: CASSPTGGPGNNEQFF
cdr3_nt: TGTGCCAGCAGCCCCACGGGCGGCCCTGGAAACAATGAGCAGTTCTTC

cdr3_length: 14
j_call: TRBJ2-1
d_call: TRBD2
v_call: TRBV5-1
clone_size: NA
cdr3_aa: CASTRTSGYNEQLF
cdr3_nt: TGCGCCAGCACCCGGACTAGCGGGTACAATGAGCAGCTCTTC

cdr3_length: 14
j_call: TRBJ1-1
d_call: NA
v_call: TRBV20-1
clone_size: few
cdr3_aa: CSARFRGENTEAFF
cdr3_nt: TGCAGTGCTAGGTTTCGGGGGGAGAACACTGAAGCTTTCTTT

cdr3_length: 14
j_call: TRBJ1-1
d_call: TRBD1
v_call: TRBV19
clone_size: few
cdr3_aa: CASSLLGQGKGAFF
cdr3_nt: TGTGCCAGTAGTCTACTGGGACAGGGAAAGGGAGCTTTCTTT

cdr3_length: 17
j_call: TRBJ1-6
d_call: TRBD1
v_call: TRBV20-1
clone_size: many
cdr3_aa: CSARGTGASSYNSPLHF
cdr3_nt: TGCAGTGCTAGAGGGACAGGGGCGAGCTCCTATAATTCACCCCTCCACTTT

cdr3_length: 14
j_call: TRBJ2-7
d_call: TRBD2
v_call: TRBV6-4
clone_size: NA
cdr3_aa: CASSDSRELYEQYF
cdr3_nt: TGTGCCAGCAGTGACTCGCGGGAGCTCTACGAGCAGTACTTC

cdr3_length: 15
j_call: TRBJ2-5
d_call: NA
v_call: TRBV6-1
clone_size: few
cdr3_aa: CASSLTRLSQETQYF
cdr3_nt: TGTGCCAGCAGCCTGACTCGCCTAAGTCAGGAGACCCAGTACTTC

cdr3_length: 17
j_call: TRBJ2-5
d_call: TRBD2
v_call: TRBV28
clone_size: many
cdr3_aa: CASSLGLTSGRQETQYF
cdr3_nt: TGTGCCAGCAGTTTAGGTCTTACTAGCGGGAGACAAGAGACCCAGTACTTC

cdr3_length: 20
j_call: TRBJ2-6
d_call: TRBD1
v_call: TRBV28
clone_size: many
cdr3_aa: CASSLPPTRDRRSGANVLTF
cdr3_nt: TGTGCCAGCAGTCTACCACCTACTCGGGACAGGAGATCTGGGGCCAACGTCCTGACTTTC

cdr3_length: 12
j_call: TRBJ1-4
d_call: TRBD1
v_call: TRBV29-1
clone_size: NA
cdr3_aa: CSGGQGNEKLFF
cdr3_nt: TGCAGCGGAGGACAGGGGAATGAAAAACTGTTTTTT

cdr3_length: 16
j_call: TRBJ1-1
d_call: TRBD1
v_call: TRBV9
clone_size: few
cdr3_aa: CASSAPGGLLNTEAFF
cdr3_nt: TGTGCCAGCAGCGCGCCAGGGGGCCTGCTGAACACTGAAGCTTTCTTT

cdr3_length: 18
j_call: TRBJ1-2
d_call: TRBD1
v_call: TRBV27
clone_size: NA
cdr3_aa: CASSLYPGQGAPKRGYTF
cdr3_nt: TGTGCCAGCAGTTTATATCCGGGACAGGGGGCACCAAAACGTGGCTACACCTTC

cdr3_length: 17
j_call: TRBJ2-1
d_call: TRBD2
v_call: TRBV9
clone_size: few
cdr3_aa: CASSTRGLAGLFNEQFF
cdr3_nt: TGTGCCAGCAGCACACGGGGGCTAGCGGGATTATTCAATGAGCAGTTCTTC

cdr3_length: 16
j_call: TRBJ2-7
d_call: NA
v_call: TRBV11-1
clone_size: many
cdr3_aa: CASSSRVEGKSYEQYF
cdr3_nt: TGTGCCAGCAGTTCAAGGGTTGAGGGCAAATCCTACGAGCAGTACTTC

cdr3_length: 15
j_call: TRBJ1-4
d_call: TRBD1
v_call: TRBV5-5
clone_size: many
cdr3_aa: CASSLGTGGDEKLFF
cdr3_nt: TGTGCCAGCAGCTTGGGGACAGGGGGCGATGAAAAACTGTTTTTT

cdr3_length: 16
j_call: TRBJ1-4
d_call: NA
v_call: TRBV20-1
clone_size: NA
cdr3_aa: CSARLNSVGRLEKLFF
cdr3_nt: TGCAGTGCTAGATTAAACAGTGTTGGACGGCTAGAAAAACTGTTTTTT

cdr3_length: 16
j_call: TRBJ2-2
d_call: NA
v_call: TRBV6-6
clone_size: NA
cdr3_aa: CASSYFPGQNTGELFF
cdr3_nt: TGTGCCAGCAGTTACTTTCCGGGACAAAACACCGGGGAGCTGTTTTTT

cdr3_length: 11
j_call: TRBJ1-5
d_call: NA
v_call: TRBV29-1
clone_size: NA
cdr3_aa: CSVGGDQPQHF
cdr3_nt: TGCAGCGTAGGGGGGGATCAGCCCCAGCATTTT

cdr3_length: 16
j_call: TRBJ2-5
d_call: NA
v_call: TRBV9
clone_size: few
cdr3_aa: CASSEDPNYNQETQYF
cdr3_nt: TGTGCCAGCAGCGAAGACCCCAACTACAACCAAGAGACCCAGTACTTC

cdr3_length: 13
j_call: TRBJ1-1
d_call: NA
v_call: TRBV12-3/TRBV12-4
clone_size: many
cdr3_aa: CASSLGGATEAFF
cdr3_nt: TGTGCCAGCAGTTTAGGGGGCGCGACTGAAGCTTTCTTT

cdr3_length: 15
j_call: TRBJ2-1
d_call: NA
v_call: TRBV6-5
clone_size: NA
cdr3_aa: CASSYWRGSDNEQFF
cdr3_nt: TGTGCCAGCAGTTACTGGCGGGGCTCCGACAATGAGCAGTTCTTC

cdr3_length: 13
j_call: TRBJ1-5
d_call: TRBD1
v_call: TRBV20-1
clone_size: many
cdr3_aa: CSATDRSNQPQHF
cdr3_nt: TGCAGTGCTACGGACAGGAGCAATCAGCCCCAGCATTTT

cdr3_length: 14
j_call: TRBJ1-4
d_call: TRBD1
v_call: TRBV2
clone_size: many
cdr3_aa: CASNPDRGREKLFF
cdr3_nt: TGTGCCAGCAACCCAGACAGGGGGCGCGAAAAACTGTTTTTT

cdr3_length: 16
j_call: TRBJ1-5
d_call: NA
v_call: TRBV20-1
clone_size: many
cdr3_aa: CSARAPGAWINQPQHF
cdr3_nt: TGCAGTGCTAGAGCACCAGGGGCGTGGATCAATCAGCCCCAGCATTTT

cdr3_length: 10
j_call: TRBJ2-7
d_call: NA
v_call: TRBV6-1
clone_size: many
cdr3_aa: CASRRYEQYF
cdr3_nt: TGTGCCAGCAGACGATACGAGCAGTACTTC

cdr3_length: 14
j_call: TRBJ2-7
d_call: NA
v_call: TRBV5-4
clone_size: once
cdr3_aa: CASSLETRLGEQYF
cdr3_nt: TGTGCCAGCAGCTTGGAGACTAGATTGGGCGAGCAGTACTTC

cdr3_length: 16
j_call: TRBJ2-5
d_call: TRBD2
v_call: TRBV28
clone_size: many
cdr3_aa: CASSLRVGRGQETQYF
cdr3_nt: TGTGCCAGCAGTTTACGAGTTGGGCGGGGGCAAGAGACCCAGTACTTC

cdr3_length: 15
j_call: TRBJ1-3
d_call: TRBD1
v_call: TRBV15
clone_size: few
cdr3_aa: CATSKDRVTGNTIYF
cdr3_nt: TGTGCCACCAGCAAAGACAGGGTAACGGGAAACACCATATATTTT

cdr3_length: 14
j_call: TRBJ2-1
d_call: TRBD2
v_call: TRBV28
clone_size: many
cdr3_aa: CASSTSGSIDEQFF
cdr3_nt: TGTGCCAGCAGTACTAGCGGGAGCATAGATGAGCAGTTCTTC

cdr3_length: 16
j_call: TRBJ2-1
d_call: TRBD2
v_call: TRBV24-1
clone_size: few
cdr3_aa: CATSDLGGTKHNEQFF
cdr3_nt: TGTGCCACCAGTGATTTGGGGGGGACTAAACACAATGAGCAGTTCTTC

cdr3_length: 18
j_call: TRBJ2-3
d_call: TRBD2
v_call: TRBV7-2
clone_size: many
cdr3_aa: CASSLIWLSGRGADTQYF
cdr3_nt: TGTGCCAGCAGCTTAATATGGCTTAGCGGGAGGGGCGCAGATACGCAGTATTTT

cdr3_length: 14
j_call: TRBJ2-7
d_call: NA
v_call: TRBV28
clone_size: NA
cdr3_aa: CASSLRGRLAEQYF
cdr3_nt: TGTGCCAGCAGTTTGAGAGGTCGCCTGGCCGAGCAGTACTTC

cdr3_length: 15
j_call: TRBJ2-5
d_call: TRBD1
v_call: TRBV27
clone_size: many
cdr3_aa: CASSPRDRGSETQYF
cdr3_nt: TGTGCCAGCAGTCCCAGGGACAGGGGGTCAGAGACCCAGTACTTC

cdr3_length: 16
j_call: TRBJ2-2
d_call: NA
v_call: TRBV7-7
clone_size: few
cdr3_aa: CASSLVAPPYAGELFF
cdr3_nt: TGTGCTAGCAGCTTAGTAGCCCCCCCGTATGCCGGGGAGCTGTTTTTT

cdr3_length: 15
j_call: TRBJ2-1
d_call: TRBD2
v_call: TRBV13
clone_size: many
cdr3_aa: CASSPTSGRNNEQFF
cdr3_nt: TGTGCCAGCAGCCCGACTAGCGGGAGGAACAATGAGCAGTTCTTC

cdr3_length: 15
j_call: TRBJ2-3
d_call: TRBD2
v_call: TRBV24-1
clone_size: NA
cdr3_aa: CATSDRLAGVDTQYF
cdr3_nt: TGTGCCACCAGTGATCGACTAGCGGGAGTAGATACGCAGTATTTT

cdr3_length: 14
j_call: TRBJ2-7
d_call: NA
v_call: TRBV7-2
clone_size: many
cdr3_aa: CASSLNGGRDEQYF
cdr3_nt: TGTGCCAGCAGCTTGAACGGGGGTCGGGACGAGCAGTACTTC

cdr3_length: 17
j_call: TRBJ1-2
d_call: TRBD1
v_call: TRBV19
clone_size: few
cdr3_aa: CASSINLGQANNYGYTF
cdr3_nt: TGTGCCAGTAGTATCAACCTCGGACAGGCTAATAACTATGGCTACACCTTC

cdr3_length: 15
j_call: TRBJ1-4
d_call: NA
v_call: TRBV20-1
clone_size: NA
cdr3_aa: CSAIGVPADNEKLFF
cdr3_nt: TGCAGTGCTATCGGGGTTCCAGCGGATAATGAAAAACTGTTTTTT

cdr3_length: 13
j_call: TRBJ2-7
d_call: NA
v_call: TRBV2
clone_size: many
cdr3_aa: CASGGLGTYEQYF
cdr3_nt: TGTGCCAGCGGGGGTTTGGGCACCTACGAGCAGTACTTC

cdr3_length: 15
j_call: TRBJ2-1
d_call: TRBD2
v_call: TRBV12-3/TRBV12-4
clone_size: many
cdr3_aa: CASSLGGLGNNEQFF
cdr3_nt: TGTGCCAGCAGTTTGGGGGGACTAGGGAACAATGAGCAGTTCTTC

cdr3_length: 15
j_call: TRBJ1-1
d_call: NA
v_call: TRBV7-9
clone_size: many
cdr3_aa: CASSPRQTINTEAFF
cdr3_nt: TGTGCCAGCAGCCCGCGACAGACGATAAACACTGAAGCTTTCTTT

cdr3_length: 15
j_call: TRBJ1-5
d_call: TRBD1
v_call: TRBV19
clone_size: NA
cdr3_aa: CASKWGRGRNQPQHF
cdr3_nt: TGTGCCAGTAAGTGGGGCAGGGGGCGCAATCAGCCCCAGCATTTT

cdr3_length: 17
j_call: TRBJ1-4
d_call: NA
v_call: TRBV5-1
clone_size: NA
cdr3_aa: CASSLGATALGNEKLFF
cdr3_nt: TGCGCCAGCAGCTTGGGTGCCACTGCGCTTGGTAATGAAAAACTGTTTTTT

cdr3_length: 13
j_call: TRBJ2-7
d_call: NA
v_call: TRBV11-3
clone_size: many
cdr3_aa: CASSLVRGPEQYF
cdr3_nt: TGTGCCAGCAGCTTAGTTCGGGGTCCCGAGCAGTACTTC